The 12 T cell receptor beta chains below all came from one sample that was sequenced in a study of regulatory T cells in long-lasting Graves disease. Time point described: newly diagnosed GD, antithyroid drugs for less than 3 months. After RNA was extracted from PBMCs, the TCR library was made from it. CDR3 regions were amplified by Arm-PCR using iRepertoire HTBI primers to build TCR beta libraries. TCRdb analysed the multiplex PCR reads with MiXCR anew, one entry per CDR3 protein. This table has 400,000 to 550,000 distinct CDR3 sequences, around 15% appearing once. The sample was also linked to a second study, of T cells in Graves' hyperthyroidism and ophthalmopathy.

This material consisted of peripheral blood mononuclear cells (PBMCs), taken at new diagnosis, from a patient treated with antithyroid drugs. All receptors come from a woman aged 18-29 years with Graves disease.

This chain connects TRBV6-2 or TRBV6-3 to TRBJ2-1; 7 bases are shared with TRBD2. The CDR3 is 15 residues long. Germline assignment: CDR1 MNHEY and CDR2 SVGEGT. J was trimmed by 4 bases and V by 6 bases; bases with no gene match: 9. In DNA, the CDR3 is TGTGCCAGCAGGGATCTAGCGGTAACTTACAATGAGCAGTTCTTC. This gives the protein CASRDLAVTYNEQFF.

The chain recombines TRBV11-2 with TRBJ2-5; 8 positions agree with TRBD1. Trimming at V came to 2 bases and at J to 5 bases, leaving 7 bases not matched to a gene. The V gene's germline CDR1 is SGHAT and CDR2 FQNNGV. The CDR3 loop spans 15 amino acids. The CDR3 region has the DNA TGTGCCAGCAGCTTAAGGTTGGACAGGGACGAGACCCAGTACTTC. This translates into CASSLRLDRDETQYF.

The rearrangement links TRBV6-1 to TRBJ1-1; D uncertain. This CDR3 region has 13 residues. Trimming left V 7 bases short and J 7 bases short, with 16 bases between. CDR1 and CDR2 from the germline V gene are MNHNS and SASEGT. CDR3 DNA sequence: TGTGCCAGCACTACCCTTTTAGGTTTTGAAGCTTTCTTT. This gives the protein CASTTLLGFEAFF.

The sample holds many counts of this clonotype. J is TRBJ2-7 and V is TRBV11-2; D perhaps matches TRBD1 (5 bases). V was trimmed by 0 bases and J by 5 bases, leaving 5 bases between them. The V gene's germline CDR1 is SGHAT and CDR2 FQNNGV. CDR3 length: 12 amino acids. The CDR3 region is CASSLDRDEQYF. CDR3 nucleotides: TGTGCCAGCAGCTTAGACAGGGACGAGCAGTACTTC.

This clonotype was seen repeatedly, ten times or more. V and J are TRBV28 and TRBJ2-1; TRBD1 might be the D (6 bases). The CDR3 has 13 amino acids. Per the germline V gene, CDR1 is MDHEN and CDR2 is SYDVKM. V was shortened by 1 base and J by 12 bases, with 13 bases between the two germline ends. The CDR3 protein is CASSLSMDRGQFF. The DNA of the CDR3 is TGTGCCAGCAGTTTATCCATGGACAGAGGGCAGTTCTTC.

In its sample, this clonotype was seen many times. The rearrangement uses TRBV6-1 and TRBJ2-1, with TRBD2 identical over 10 bases. V lost 6 bases to trimming and J lost 3 bases; unmatched junction nucleotides: 8. Germline assignment: CDR1 MNHNS and CDR2 SASEGT. The CDR3 spans 16 residues. The CDR3 DNA reads as TGTGCCAGCAGCCTAGCGGGAGAGTCTTACTACAATGAGCAGTTCTTC. It codes for CASSLAGESYYNEQFF.

This clonotype was detected only a few times. V and J are TRBV27 and TRBJ1-2, with D perhaps matching TRBD1 (5 bases). Germline CDR1 and CDR2: MNHEY and SMNVEV (reference sequence). The CDR3 loop spans 13 amino acids. V lost 5 bases to trimming and J lost 3 bases, with 10 bases between them. CDR3 sequence (DNA): TGTGCCAGCAGTCGGGGGACCTACTATGGCTACACCTTC. Translation: CASSRGTYYGYTF.

This clonotype was seen just once. The J gene is TRBJ2-4, the V gene TRBV29-1; D is unclear. This CDR3 region has 16 residues. The germline V gene encodes CDR1 SQVTM and CDR2 ANQGSEA. V lost 0 bases and J lost 0, with 12 bases in between. Here the CDR3 DNA reads TGCAGCGTTGAAGACCCTGACGGCTTAGCCAAAAACATTCAGTACTTC. Protein sequence: CSVEDPDGLAKNIQYF.

On this clonotype: Being one base from a much bigger clone, this may be a read error. This rearrangement joins TRBV25-1 to TRBJ2-7; 13 bases line up with TRBD2. Unmatched junction bases numbered 2, after V lost 4 bases and J lost 2 bases. Germline-derived CDR1 and CDR2 are MGHDK and SYGVNS. The CDR3 loop spans 15 amino acids. CDR3 DNA sequence: TGTGCCAGCAGTGGAGGGACTAGCGGGACCTACGAGCAGTACTTC. Its translation: CASSGGTSGTYEQYF.

Ten or more counts support this clonotype. V usage is TRBV29-1 and J usage is TRBJ2-1; D is tentatively TRBD1 or TRBD2 (5 bases each). Deletions cut 7 bases from V and 5 bases from J, with 18 bases between. CDR1 SQVTM and CDR2 ANQGSEA come from the germline V gene. The CDR3 runs to 14 residues. Here the CDR3 DNA reads TGCAGCGCCGATGGGGGAGTTCTCAACAATGAGCAGTTCTTC. It yields the protein CSADGGVLNNEQFF.

The chain combines TRBV5-1 with TRBJ2-5; no reliable D call. From germline, CDR1 is SGHRS and CDR2 YFSETQ. Trimming removed 4 bases at V and 5 bases at J, with 6 bases between. CDR3 size: 11 residues. CDR3 residues: CASSRDETQYF. The DNA for the CDR3 is TGCGCCAGCAGCCGCGACGAGACCCAGTACTTC.

This clonotype was observed many times. The genes are TRBV20-1 and TRBJ2-7; maybe TRBD1 (6 bases). Germline assignment: CDR1 DFQATT and CDR2 SNEGSKA (reference sequence). Trimming shortened V by 6 bases and J by 7 bases, and 25 bases separated the two germline ends. The CDR3 length is 15 residues. The DNA for the CDR3 is TGCAGTGCCGCAAAGGACAGTGAGCCCTCGGGGGAGCAGTACTTC. It translates to CSAAKDSEPSGEQYF.